This T cell receptor (beta chain) appears in the sequencing data of a study of massively parallel sequencing of T cell beta chains (dated by TCRdb to about 2009). About the full investigation: Using 5'-RACE, Illumina short-read sequencing and a dedicated short-read assembly strategy, the study profiled the diversity of human TCR beta CDR3 in peripheral blood.

TCRdb lists the instrument as Illumina Genome Analyzer II. A RACE product of about 520 bp was obtained after two rounds of nested PCR with TRBC1/TRBC2-specific primers and was gel-purified. First-strand cDNA was synthesized with a TRBC-specific primer plus a template-switching oligonucleotide, by which a 5' anchor for RACE was provided. Because the RACE amplicon was too long for direct short-read sequencing, the RACE amplicon was concatemerized by ligation and sheared by sonication. PAGE was used to isolate a size fraction of 100 to 300 bp, and that fraction then underwent shotgun sequencing on the Illumina platform. In separate sequencing runs on an Illumina GAII, 18.8 million 36-nt reads and 21.7 million 50-nt single-end reads were generated. As for the original processing: Assembly of the pooled 35 million to 45 million reads was performed with iSSAKE using parameters -m 15, -o 2 and -r 0.7. Seeds for the de novo CDR3 beta assemblies came from reads aligning to the ends of Ensembl TRBV gene predictions that carried unmatched junctional bases. Rather than raw read depth, the number of matching assembled contigs was used to estimate clonotype abundance. After about 2,000 (around 5.9%) of the assembled clonotypes were removed for having in-frame stop codons, around 34,000 productive clonotypes remained. Sanger sequencing of cloned RACE products gave 250 to 300 unique TCR sequences, and 69% of them were also found in the Illumina assembly. TCRdb reworked the public reads: Q25 trimming with fastp, MiXCR clone assembly, productive beta chains retained. Merged by CDR3 protein, the rows form single entries marked with the most common genes and DNA. TCRdb's processing, not the authors', yielded these V and J calls. The sample has fewer than 4,500 distinct CDR3 sequences on record, approximately 40% of them singletons. The top ten clonotypes cover 2.9% of the sample.

The donor pool comprised over 300 males and about 160 females, all aged roughly 18 to 40 years. From 165 liters of pooled peripheral blood, peripheral leukocyte polyA+ RNA was isolated. For starting material, the researchers used a commercial mRNA preparation made from normal human peripheral blood leukocytes pooled across approximately 600 individuals. Comments on this clonotype: What this receptor recognizes is not known. Base qualities are missing; no much larger clone stands one base away.

Study-wide conclusions, independent of this receptor: CDR3 beta length spanned 21 to 81 nucleotides, with a peak at 45 nucleotides. Only around 23,000 (roughly 70%) of the clonotypes could be assigned a unique TRBV gene. A single sequence read was the only support for most clonotypes (about 70% of the roughly 30,000), which could in principle inflate the apparent diversity. Preferential PCR amplification of some TRBV and TRBJ sequences may have skewed the reported gene usage frequencies. Usage of TRBV genes spanned from 0.008% to 0.01% for TRBV17 up to 24.6% for TRBV20-1, while TRBJ usage spanned from about 1.5% for TRBJ2-6 up to roughly 17% for TRBJ2-1. In subsampling, clonotype counts increased linearly with read number, which indicated that sequencing depth was far from saturation. Since the RNA was pooled from many donors, the results show population-average clonotype abundance and not the repertoire of any individual. Across the approximately 31,000 distinct clonotypes, single-copy clonotypes accounted for 55% to 80% of clonotypes yet represented only about 19% of assemblies.

CDR1 and CDR2 (LNHDA, SQIVND) derive from the germline V gene (reference sequence). The CDR3 numbers 13 residues from cysteine through phenylalanine. CDR3 DNA only is kept here, 39 bases in frame from base 1. Trimming removed 7 bases from V and 3 bases from J, leaving 11 bases between the germline ends. Sequencing was performed on commercial RNA from peripheral blood pooled from many donors. The TCR was taken from a pool of human donors in good health; the sample was commercial RNA pooled from many donors. The chain uses TRBV19 and TRBJ2-3, with the D gene call left open. In nucleotide form, the sequence is TGTGCCAGTACCCTTCTGGGGACAGATACGCAGTATTTT. Its protein product is CASTLLGTDTQYF. The CDR3 plus the reference TRBV19 and TRBJ2-3 genes for the other parts give the full variable domain: DGGITQSPKYLFRKEGQNVTLSCEQNLNHDAMYWYRQDPGQGLRLIYYSQIVNDFQKGDIAEGYSVSREKKESFPLTVTSAQKNPTAFYLCASTLLGTDTQYFGPGTRLTVL.